Sequencing of this T cell receptor beta chain was carried out in a study of cytomegalovirus exposure and HLA in healthy donors. Germline V gene data show CDR1 as MNHEY and CDR2 as SMNVEV (reference sequence). Germline trimming cut 6 bases from V and 3 bases from J; bases unmatched to any gene: 7. The CDR3 spans 14 residues. General study findings and limits: For presence/absence analyses, sequencing depth was assumed to be roughly uniform across donors.

These donors counted as nominally healthy when sampled, but unrecorded immune exposures were likely. About this clone: Its target is unknown.

The PCR used 60 Vbeta and 13 Jbeta primers. Profiling relied on immunoSEQ multiplex PCR, and the TCRdb table lists in-frame clones only, not all of them. This sample's table reports 150,000 to 200,000 clones. The chain couples TRBV27 to TRBJ1-1; 7 positions match TRBD1. The clonotype originates from a woman between 18 and 29 years old in good health and CMV-seropositive. Sequenced: PBMCs. CDR3 nucleotide sequence: TGTGCCAGCAGGTCCCGACAGGGATACACTGAAGCTTTCTTT. Amino acid sequence: CASRSRQGYTEAFF.